This T cell receptor beta chain was recorded in a study of shared clonotypes between healthy human individuals. At the level of the study: With ages of 18 to 49, the donors were two women and three men.

Splitting of CD4+ cells produced CD45RA+ naive and CD45RA-negative memory subsets. Original analysis: Owing to the provision of junction-only sequences devoid of quality scores by immunoSEQ, filtering differed. The repertoire was sequenced with immunoSEQ multiplex PCR; TCRdb's copy has only in-frame clones and lacks some. That table furnishes V, J and clone size, whereas the DNA furnished D and trimming. The sample yields more than 150,000 clones, about 68% seen once. This CDR3 is 17 amino acids long. CDR1 and CDR2 (germline): MNHEY, SMNVEV (reference sequence). The ends lost 0 bases at V and 7 bases at J; junction bases unmatched: 13.

The TCR was taken from a man between 25 and 39 years old in good health. What was sequenced was memory CD4+ T cells sorted from blood. Indicated subset: CD45RA-negative fraction. This sequence joins TRBV27 and TRBJ2-7; 9 bases align to TRBD2. The DNA for the CDR3 is TGTGCCAGCAGTTTATCGTCTAGCGGGGCGACCGCTAGAGAGCAGTACTTC. This encodes CASSLSSSGATAREQYF.